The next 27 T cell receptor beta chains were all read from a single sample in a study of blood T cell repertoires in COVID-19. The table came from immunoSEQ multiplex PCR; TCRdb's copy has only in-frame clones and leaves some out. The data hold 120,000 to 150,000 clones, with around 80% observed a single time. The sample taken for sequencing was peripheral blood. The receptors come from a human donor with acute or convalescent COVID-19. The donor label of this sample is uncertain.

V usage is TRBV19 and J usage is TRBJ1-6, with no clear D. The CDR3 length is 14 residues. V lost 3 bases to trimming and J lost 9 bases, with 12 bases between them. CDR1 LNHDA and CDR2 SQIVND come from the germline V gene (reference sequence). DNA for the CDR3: TGTGCCAGTAGTATGAACAGAATGGGTTCACCCCTCCACTTT. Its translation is CASSMNRMGSPLHF.

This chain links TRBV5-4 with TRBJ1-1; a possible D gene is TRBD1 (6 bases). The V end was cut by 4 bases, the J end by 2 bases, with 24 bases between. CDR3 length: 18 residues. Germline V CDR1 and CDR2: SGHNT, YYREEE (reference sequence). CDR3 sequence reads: CASSPGGAQMRGNTEAFF. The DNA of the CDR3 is TGTGCCAGCAGCCCCGGGGGGGCGCAGATGAGGGGAAACACTGAAGCTTTCTTT.

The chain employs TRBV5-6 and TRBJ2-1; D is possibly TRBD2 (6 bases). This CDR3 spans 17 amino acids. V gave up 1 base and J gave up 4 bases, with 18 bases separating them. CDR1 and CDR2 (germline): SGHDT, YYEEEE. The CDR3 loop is CASSLPGGTRKYNEQFF. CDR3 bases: TGTGCCAGCAGCTTGCCCGGAGGGACCCGGAAGTACAATGAGCAGTTCTTC.

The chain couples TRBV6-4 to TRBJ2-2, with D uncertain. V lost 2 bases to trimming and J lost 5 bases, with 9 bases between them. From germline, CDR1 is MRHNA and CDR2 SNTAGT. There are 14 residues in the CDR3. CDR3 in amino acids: CASSDETLTGELFF. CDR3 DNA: TGTGCCAGCAGTGACGAGACATTGACCGGGGAGCTGTTTTTT.

The CDR3 spells CAIGGVRSYEQYF. For the CDR3, the DNA is TGTGCCATCGGAGGAGTTCGATCCTACGAGCAGTACTTC. The chain combines TRBV10-3 with TRBJ2-7; D might be TRBD2 (5 bases). Germline lookup yields CDR1 ENHRY and CDR2 SYGVKD. V was trimmed by 8 bases and J by 1 base, leaving 12 bases between them. This CDR3 region has 13 residues.

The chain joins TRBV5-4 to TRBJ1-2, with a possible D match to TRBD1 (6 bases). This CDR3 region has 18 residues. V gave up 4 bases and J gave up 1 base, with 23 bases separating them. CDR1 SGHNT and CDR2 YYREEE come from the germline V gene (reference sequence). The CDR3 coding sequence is TGTGCCAGCAGCGACCGAAAATCCAGGGGCACTTATAACTATGGCTACACCTTC. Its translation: CASSDRKSRGTYNYGYTF.

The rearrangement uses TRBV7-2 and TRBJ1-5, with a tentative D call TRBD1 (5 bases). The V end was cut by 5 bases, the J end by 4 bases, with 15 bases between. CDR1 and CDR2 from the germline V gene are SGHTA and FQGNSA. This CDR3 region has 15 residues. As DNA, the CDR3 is TGTGCCAGCAGCCTACTTTCAGGGTCAAATCAGCCCCAGCATTTT. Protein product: CASSLLSGSNQPQHF.

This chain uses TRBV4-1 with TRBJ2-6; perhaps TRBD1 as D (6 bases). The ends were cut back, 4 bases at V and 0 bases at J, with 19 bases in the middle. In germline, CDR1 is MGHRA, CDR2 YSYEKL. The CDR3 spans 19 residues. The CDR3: CASSRGTRGQSSGANVLTF. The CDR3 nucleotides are TGCGCCAGCAGCCGCGGTACGAGAGGACAGAGCTCTGGGGCCAACGTCCTGACTTTC.

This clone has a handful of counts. The CDR3 loop reads CASSEYRAGYNSPLHF. CDR3 sequence (DNA): TGTGCCAGCAGTGAATACAGGGCCGGCTATAATTCACCCCTCCACTTT. The chain carries TRBV2 and TRBJ1-6; D possibly corresponds to TRBD1 (6 bases). The ends were cut back, 2 bases at V and 3 bases at J, with 11 bases in the middle. The germline gives CDR1 SNHLY, CDR2 FYNNEI. The CDR3 has 16 amino acids.

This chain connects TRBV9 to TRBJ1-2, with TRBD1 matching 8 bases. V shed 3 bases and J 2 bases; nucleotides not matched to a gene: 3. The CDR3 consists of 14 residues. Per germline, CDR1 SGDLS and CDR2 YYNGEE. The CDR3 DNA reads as TGTGCCAGCAGCGCTCGGACAGGGAACTATGGCTACACCTTC. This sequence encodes CASSARTGNYGYTF.

DNA for the CDR3: TGTGCCAGCAGCCCATTACACGGGTACTCAAACACCATATATTTT. This codes for CASSPLHGYSNTIYF. This chain links TRBV3-1 (or the pseudogene TRBV3-2) with TRBJ1-3; D is undetermined. V was clipped by 4 bases and J by 6 bases, with 16 bases between them. CDR3 size: 15 residues. Germline assignment: CDR1 LGHDT and CDR2 YNNKEL (reference sequence).

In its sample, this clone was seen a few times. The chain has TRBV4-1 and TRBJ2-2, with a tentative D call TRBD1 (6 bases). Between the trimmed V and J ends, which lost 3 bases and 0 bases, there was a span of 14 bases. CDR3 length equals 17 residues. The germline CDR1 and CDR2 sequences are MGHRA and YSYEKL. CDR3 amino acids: CASSHLRTDPNTGELFF. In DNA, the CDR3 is TGCGCCAGCAGCCACCTCCGGACAGACCCGAACACCGGGGAGCTGTTTTTT.

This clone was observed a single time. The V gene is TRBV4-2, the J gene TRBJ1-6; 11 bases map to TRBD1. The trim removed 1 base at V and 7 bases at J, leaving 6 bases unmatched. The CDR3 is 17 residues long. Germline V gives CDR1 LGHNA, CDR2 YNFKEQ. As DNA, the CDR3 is TGTGCCAGCAGCCAAGTTTCCGGGACAGGGGGAAATTCACCCCTCCACTTT. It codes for CASSQVSGTGGNSPLHF.

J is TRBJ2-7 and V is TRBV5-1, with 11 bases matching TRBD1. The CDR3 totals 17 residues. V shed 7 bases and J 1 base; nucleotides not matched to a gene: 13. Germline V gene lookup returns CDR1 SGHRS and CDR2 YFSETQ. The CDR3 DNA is TGCGCCAGCGGCGTGCTGCCGGGACAGGGGGAATCCTACGAGCAGTACTTC. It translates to CASGVLPGQGESYEQYF.

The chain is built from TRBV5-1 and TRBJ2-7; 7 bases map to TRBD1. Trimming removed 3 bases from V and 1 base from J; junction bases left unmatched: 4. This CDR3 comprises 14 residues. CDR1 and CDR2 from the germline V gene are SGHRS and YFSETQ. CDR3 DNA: TGCGCCAGCAGCTGGAACAGGGGTTCCTACGAGCAGTACTTC. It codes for CASSWNRGSYEQYF.

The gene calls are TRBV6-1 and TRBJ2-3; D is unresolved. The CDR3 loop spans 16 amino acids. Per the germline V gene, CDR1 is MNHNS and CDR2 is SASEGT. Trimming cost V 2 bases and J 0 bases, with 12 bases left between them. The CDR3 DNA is TGTGCCAGCAGTGAACGTCCCCCCAGTAGCACAGATACGCAGTATTTT. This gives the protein CASSERPPSSTDTQYF.

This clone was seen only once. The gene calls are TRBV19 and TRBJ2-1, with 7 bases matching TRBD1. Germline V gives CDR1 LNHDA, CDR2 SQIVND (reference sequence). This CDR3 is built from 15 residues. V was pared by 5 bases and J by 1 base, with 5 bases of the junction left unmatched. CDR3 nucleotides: TGTGCCAGTAGTGAGAGACAGGGATCCTACAATGAGCAGTTCTTC. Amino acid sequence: CASSERQGSYNEQFF.

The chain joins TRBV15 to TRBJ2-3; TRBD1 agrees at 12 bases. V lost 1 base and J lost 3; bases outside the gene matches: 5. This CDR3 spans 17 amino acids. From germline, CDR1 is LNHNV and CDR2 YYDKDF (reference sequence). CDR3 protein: CATSRGGGQGATDTQYF. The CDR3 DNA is TGTGCCACCAGCAGAGGTGGGGGACAGGGGGCGACAGATACGCAGTATTTT. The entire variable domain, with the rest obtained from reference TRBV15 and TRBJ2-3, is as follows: DAMVIQNPRYQVTQFGKPVTLSCSQTLNHNVMYWYQQKSSQAPKLLFHYYDKDFNNEADTPDNFQSRRPNTSFCFLDIRSPGLGDTAMYLCATSRGGGQGATDTQYFGPGTRLTVL.

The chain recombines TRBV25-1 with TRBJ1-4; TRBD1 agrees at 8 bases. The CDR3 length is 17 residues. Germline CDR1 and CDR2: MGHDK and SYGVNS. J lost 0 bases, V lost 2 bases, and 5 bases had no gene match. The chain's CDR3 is CASSERQGFPTNEKLFF. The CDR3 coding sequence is TGTGCCAGCAGTGAACGACAGGGGTTTCCAACTAATGAAAAACTGTTTTTT.

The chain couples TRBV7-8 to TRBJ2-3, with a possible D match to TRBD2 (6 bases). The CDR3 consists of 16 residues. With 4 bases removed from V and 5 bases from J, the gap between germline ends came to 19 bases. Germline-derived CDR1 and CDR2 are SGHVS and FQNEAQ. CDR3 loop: CASSSKAGGPQDTQYF. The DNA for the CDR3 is TGTGCCAGCAGCTCGAAAGCGGGCGGGCCTCAAGATACGCAGTATTTT.

The CDR3: CASSLGGLDTGAFF. CDR3 DNA sequence: TGCGCCAGCAGCTTGGGTGGTTTGGACACTGGGGCTTTCTTT. The chain is built from TRBV5-1 and TRBJ1-1; possibly TRBD1 for D (5 bases). The CDR3 consists of 14 residues. From germline, CDR1 is SGHRS and CDR2 YFSETQ. V was trimmed by 0 bases and J by 11 bases, leaving 17 bases between them. The whole variable domain, remainder taken from reference TRBV5-1 and TRBJ1-1, is KAGVTQTPRYLIKTRGQQVTLSCSPISGHRSVSWYQQTPGQGLQFLFEYFSETQRNKGNFPGRFSGRQFSNSRSEMNVSTLELGDSALYLCASSLGGLDTGAFFGQGTRLTVV.

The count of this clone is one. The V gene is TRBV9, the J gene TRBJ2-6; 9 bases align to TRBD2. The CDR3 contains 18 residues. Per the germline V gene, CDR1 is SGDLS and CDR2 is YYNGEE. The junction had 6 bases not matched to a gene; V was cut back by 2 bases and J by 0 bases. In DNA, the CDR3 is TGTGCCAGCAGCGTGGGGCTAGCGGGGAACTCTGGGGCCAACGTCCTGACTTTC. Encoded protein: CASSVGLAGNSGANVLTF.

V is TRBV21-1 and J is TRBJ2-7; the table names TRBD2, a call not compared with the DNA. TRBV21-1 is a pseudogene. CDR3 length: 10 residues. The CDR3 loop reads CASLFYEQYF. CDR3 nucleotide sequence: TGTGCCAGCCTGTTTTACGAGCAGTACTTC.

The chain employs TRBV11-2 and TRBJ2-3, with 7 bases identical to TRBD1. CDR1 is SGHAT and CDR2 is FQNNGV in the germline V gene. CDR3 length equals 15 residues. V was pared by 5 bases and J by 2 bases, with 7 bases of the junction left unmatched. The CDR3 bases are TGTGCCAGCAGCACCCCCACAGGGGCCACAGATACGCAGTATTTT. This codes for CASSTPTGATDTQYF.

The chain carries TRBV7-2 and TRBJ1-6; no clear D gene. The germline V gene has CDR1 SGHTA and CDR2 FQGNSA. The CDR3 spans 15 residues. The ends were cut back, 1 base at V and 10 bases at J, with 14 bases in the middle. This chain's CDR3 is CASSLEGPGVSPLHF. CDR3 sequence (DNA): TGTGCCAGCAGCTTAGAGGGTCCCGGGGTCTCACCCCTCCACTTT.

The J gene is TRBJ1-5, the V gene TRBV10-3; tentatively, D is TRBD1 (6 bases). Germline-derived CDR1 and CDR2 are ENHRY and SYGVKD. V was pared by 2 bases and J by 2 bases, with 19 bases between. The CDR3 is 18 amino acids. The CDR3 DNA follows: TGTGCCATCAGTGAGACCCGTGCGGGGGCGGGAGGCAATCAGCCCCAGCATTTT. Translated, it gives CAISETRAGAGGNQPQHF.

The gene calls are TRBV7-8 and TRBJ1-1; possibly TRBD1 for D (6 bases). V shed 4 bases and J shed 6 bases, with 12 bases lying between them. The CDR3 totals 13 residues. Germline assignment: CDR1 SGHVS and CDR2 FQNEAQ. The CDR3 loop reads CASSSWGQAEAFF. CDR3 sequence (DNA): TGTGCCAGCAGCTCCTGGGGGCAAGCTGAAGCTTTCTTT.